This T cell receptor beta chain emerged from a study of human T cells and chemical hapten exposure. Ten or more counts support this clonotype. MiXCR, run by TCRdb on the RACE reads, gives a single entry per CDR3 protein. This sample has tens of thousands of distinct CDR3 sequences, with roughly 11% found just once. Time point in this sample: patch test 2, 6 weeks after DPC sensitization. Treatment in this sample: therapeutic diphenylcyclopropenone sensitization with weekly scalp DPC. This sequence was found in a man aged 18 to 30 with alopecia areata. Some clones in this sample may be carry-over from other donors' samples. The sequenced sample was whole blood, obtained in connection with sensitization to the hapten diphenylcyclopropenone (DPC).

The CDR3, as DNA: TGCGCCAGCAGCTCGAGGACAGTGCGCCCCACAGATACGCAGTATTTT. This sequence encodes CASSSRTVRPTDTQYF. V usage is TRBV5-1 and J usage is TRBJ2-3; D may be TRBD1 (6 bases). This CDR3 comprises 16 residues. Trimming removed 3 bases from V and 2 bases from J, with 16 bases in between. In germline, CDR1 is SGHRS, CDR2 YFSETQ. Full variable domain (rest looked up from reference TRBV5-1 and TRBJ2-3): KAGVTQTPRYLIKTRGQQVTLSCSPISGHRSVSWYQQTPGQGLQFLFEYFSETQRNKGNFPGRFSGRQFSNSRSEMNVSTLELGDSALYLCASSSRTVRPTDTQYFGPGTRLTVL.